These 29 T cell receptor beta chains share one sample of origin, sequenced in a study of blood T cell repertoires in COVID-19. The table came from immunoSEQ multiplex PCR; TCRdb's copy has only in-frame clones and leaves some out. The table shows 80,000 to 95,000 clones, with approximately 85% occurring only once. Sequences were obtained from peripheral blood. Receptors originate from a human donor in a cohort sampled during active COVID-19.

This clone was counted once. J is TRBJ2-7 and V is TRBV5-6; TRBD2 matches at 7 bases. V lost 4 bases and J lost 6; bases outside the gene matches: 4. From germline, CDR1 is SGHDT and CDR2 YYEEEE. The CDR3 is made up of 12 amino acids. CDR3 region: CASSHPGGEQYF. The CDR3 nucleotides read TGTGCCAGCAGCCACCCGGGGGGCGAGCAGTACTTC.

This chain links TRBV3-1 (or the pseudogene TRBV3-2) with TRBJ1-1; 7 bases are shared with TRBD1. This CDR3 is 15 amino acids long. Germline V gene lookup returns CDR1 LGHDT and CDR2 YNNKEL (reference sequence). The ends lost 5 bases at V and 6 bases at J; junction bases unmatched: 12. CDR3 region: CASSSETGEVPEAFF. The CDR3 region has the DNA TGTGCCAGCAGCAGTGAAACAGGGGAGGTTCCTGAAGCTTTCTTT.

The gene calls are TRBV5-1 and TRBJ2-7; 9 bases are a match to TRBD1. V trimming: 2 bases; J trimming: 6 bases; junction bases outside the gene matches: 9. Per germline, CDR1 SGHRS and CDR2 YFSETQ. This CDR3 region has 15 residues. The CDR3 is CASSFPGTGSSEQYF. The CDR3 DNA sequence: TGCGCCAGCAGCTTCCCCGGGACAGGGAGTTCCGAGCAGTACTTC.

CDR3 in amino acids: CASSLGQETEAFF. The CDR3 nucleotides are TGCGCCAGCAGCCTAGGACAGGAGACTGAAGCTTTCTTT. The chain uses TRBV5-1 and TRBJ1-1, with 7 bases matching TRBD1. V lost 4 bases to trimming and J lost 5 bases; unmatched junction nucleotides: 5. The CDR3 has 13 residues. The germline V gene has CDR1 SGHRS and CDR2 YFSETQ.

The chain recombines TRBV28 with TRBJ1-1; D call uncertain. CDR3 size: 12 residues. The V end lost 5 bases, the J end lost 9 bases, and 13 bases lay between the germline ends. Per the germline V gene, CDR1 is MDHEN and CDR2 is SYDVKM. Written as DNA, the CDR3 is TGTGCCAGCAGTCCCCAGCGGAGGCAAGCTTTCTTT. Amino acid sequence: CASSPQRRQAFF.

The V and J genes are TRBV4-3 and TRBJ1-1, with D maybe TRBD1 (5 bases). V was pared by 0 bases and J by 8 bases, with 10 bases between. Looked up from germline, CDR1 is LGHNA and CDR2 is YSLEER. The CDR3 covers 13 residues. The CDR3 region has the DNA TGCGCCAGCAGCCAAGAACGTAGGACAGAAGCTTTCTTT. This gives the protein CASSQERRTEAFF.

The chain has TRBV25-1 and TRBJ1-1; D unresolved. The germline V gene encodes CDR1 MGHDK and CDR2 SYGVNS. The germline V and J ends were trimmed by 4 bases and 3 bases, with 12 bases remaining between them. The CDR3 runs 14 residues. In DNA form, the CDR3 reads TGTGCCAGCAGTGGGTCCCCGCGGGACACTGAAGCTTTCTTT. It codes for CASSGSPRDTEAFF.

The rearrangement links TRBV7-9 to TRBJ1-2, with D possibly TRBD1 on 5 matching bases. The V end was cut by 5 bases, the J end by 3 bases, with 10 bases between. Germline V gene sequence: CDR1 SEHNR, CDR2 FQNEAQ (reference sequence). The CDR3 extends over 13 amino acids. The CDR3 DNA sequence: TGTGCCAGCAGCCCTCGACAGTACTATGGCTACACCTTC. Amino acids: CASSPRQYYGYTF.

The chain combines TRBV3-1 (or the pseudogene TRBV3-2) with TRBJ2-7, with 7 bases lining up with TRBD2. Germline V gene data show CDR1 as LGHDT and CDR2 as YNNKEL (reference sequence). The J segment lost 5 bases and the V segment lost 0 bases, leaving 1 base of the junction unmatched. CDR3 length: 13 residues. This CDR3 is CASSQERGDEQYF. The DNA of the CDR3 is TGTGCCAGCAGCCAAGAACGGGGGGACGAGCAGTACTTC.

The rearrangement uses TRBV19 and TRBJ2-1, with 7 nucleotides matching TRBD1. This CDR3 region has 17 residues. The germline V gene encodes CDR1 LNHDA and CDR2 SQIVND (reference sequence). With 3 bases clipped from V and 5 bases from J, the junction kept 13 bases outside the gene matches. CDR3: CASSISRGGHLHNEQFF. The CDR3 nucleotides read TGTGCCAGTAGTATTTCAAGAGGGGGCCACCTCCACAATGAGCAGTTCTTC. The full variable domain, its missing parts supplied by reference TRBV19 and TRBJ2-1, is DGGITQSPKYLFRKEGQNVTLSCEQNLNHDAMYWYRQDPGQGLRLIYYSQIVNDFQKGDIAEGYSVSREKKESFPLTVTSAQKNPTAFYLCASSISRGGHLHNEQFFGPGTRLTVL.

This sequence joins TRBV30 and TRBJ1-1, with unresolved D. Per the germline V gene, CDR1 is GTSNPN and CDR2 is SVGIG (reference sequence). V was clipped by 3 bases and J by 1 base, with 6 bases between them. The CDR3 loop spans 12 amino acids. CDR3 region: CAWSPQNTEAFF. CDR3 DNA: TGTGCCTGGAGCCCCCAGAACACTGAAGCTTTCTTT.

V usage is TRBV18 and J usage is TRBJ1-6, with TRBD1 matching over 8 bases. The junction had 10 bases not matched to a gene; V was cut back by 3 bases and J by 6 bases. Germline values: CDR1 KGHSH, CDR2 LQKENI. The CDR3 has 17 amino acids. This CDR3 is CASSPSNPGQGNSPLHF. CDR3 in DNA: TGTGCCAGCTCACCGTCCAATCCAGGACAGGGTAATTCACCCCTCCACTTT.

The chain couples TRBV30 to TRBJ1-2, with unresolved D. The CDR3 is made up of 11 amino acids. The germline gives CDR1 GTSNPN, CDR2 SVGIG (reference sequence). Trimming stripped 4 bases from V and 6 bases from J, with 9 bases between. CDR3 loop: CAWTEGDGYTF. CDR3 in DNA: TGTGCCTGGACCGAGGGCGATGGCTACACCTTC.

The chain links TRBV6-5 to TRBJ1-4; the match to TRBD1 covers 10 bases. The length of the CDR3 is 15 residues. Germline values: CDR1 MNHEY, CDR2 SVGAGI. V lost 4 bases and J lost 5; bases outside the gene matches: 4. CDR3 protein: CASSSDRGVNEKLFF. The DNA of the CDR3 is TGTGCCAGCAGTTCGGACAGGGGGGTCAATGAAAAACTGTTTTTT.

V gene TRBV15 combines with J gene TRBJ2-2; weak D call: TRBD1 (7 bases). CDR1 and CDR2 (germline): LNHNV, YYDKDF (reference sequence). V gave up 5 bases and J gave up 3 bases, with 16 bases separating them. The CDR3 contains 16 residues. The CDR3 DNA reads TGTGCCACCAGCGGCTCAGGGGGAGGACACACCGGGGAGCTGTTTTTT. This codes for CATSGSGGGHTGELFF.

The chain is built from TRBV9 and TRBJ1-4, with 7 bases identical to TRBD1. The CDR3 runs 13 residues. With V trimmed by 2 bases and J by 6 bases, 1 base remained unmatched. Germline-derived CDR1 and CDR2 are SGDLS and YYNGEE. CDR3 coding DNA: TGTGCCAGCAGCGTGGGGACAGATGAAAAACTGTTTTTT. Protein: CASSVGTDEKLFF.

The chain carries TRBV4-3 and TRBJ1-2; possible D gene TRBD1, 6 bases. This CDR3 comprises 15 residues. The V end lost 3 bases, the J end lost 4 bases, and 15 bases lay between the germline ends. Germline-derived CDR1 and CDR2 are LGHNA and YSLEER. CDR3 protein: CASSHALDSIYGYTF. The CDR3 nucleotides read TGCGCCAGCAGCCACGCCCTGGACAGTATCTATGGCTACACCTTC.

V is TRBV10-3 and J is TRBJ2-1, with 9 bases fitting TRBD2. Trimming removed 6 bases from V and 0 bases from J; junction bases left unmatched: 3. This CDR3 region has 15 residues. The germline gives CDR1 ENHRY, CDR2 SYGVKD. CDR3 coding DNA: TGTGCCATCAGGGATAGCGGGGGCTCCTACAATGAGCAGTTCTTC. It yields the protein CAIRDSGGSYNEQFF.

The rearrangement uses TRBV7-9 and TRBJ1-5, with TRBD1 identical over 8 bases. Germline CDR1 is SEHNR and CDR2 is FQNEAQ (reference sequence). Germline trimming cut 0 bases from V and 5 bases from J; bases unmatched to any gene: 6. The CDR3 has 16 amino acids. The CDR3 DNA sequence: TGTGCCAGCAGCTTAGCTATTACAGGGGGGGATCAGCCCCAGCATTTT. The encoded protein is CASSLAITGGDQPQHF.

The gene calls are TRBV6-2 or TRBV6-3 and TRBJ2-7, with 7 bases fitting TRBD1. The CDR3 spans 14 residues. Germline CDR1 MNHEY, CDR2 SVGEGT. J lost 2 bases, V lost 2 bases, and 3 bases had no gene match. This CDR3 reads CASSYVQGAYEQYF. The CDR3 nucleotides are TGTGCCAGCAGTTACGTCCAGGGGGCCTACGAGCAGTACTTC.

The chain joins TRBV11-1 to TRBJ2-5; possible D gene TRBD2, 6 bases. CDR3 length equals 15 residues. Germline lookup yields CDR1 SGHAT and CDR2 FQDESV (reference sequence). Trimming removed 5 bases at V and 1 base at J, with 14 bases between. As DNA, the CDR3 is TGTGCCAGCAGCCGACAACGGGGGACCCAAGAGACCCAGTACTTC. Residues: CASSRQRGTQETQYF.

This clone was seen a handful of times. The chain combines TRBV2 with TRBJ1-5; possible D gene TRBD1, 6 bases. The CDR3 is 14 residues long. Trimming removed 7 bases at V and 0 bases at J, with 10 bases between. The germline V gene encodes CDR1 SNHLY and CDR2 FYNNEI. The CDR3 reads CASTGQYSNQPQHF. Here the CDR3 DNA reads TGTGCCAGCACTGGACAGTATAGCAATCAGCCCCAGCATTTT.

The rearrangement links TRBV5-4 to TRBJ2-1, with 9 bases matching TRBD2. In germline, CDR1 is SGHNT, CDR2 YYREEE (reference sequence). The CDR3 has 16 amino acids. With 0 bases clipped from V and 4 bases from J, the junction kept 5 bases outside the gene matches. CDR3: CASSLDGGGGYNEQFF. Here the CDR3 DNA reads TGTGCCAGCAGCTTGGACGGCGGGGGGGGGTACAATGAGCAGTTCTTC.

The V and J genes are TRBV28 and TRBJ1-4, with TRBD1 as a possible D gene (6 bases). V was cut by 5 bases and J by 8 bases, with 18 bases left in between. Germline V lookup: CDR1 MDHEN, CDR2 SYDVKM. CDR3 length: 15 amino acids. The DNA of the CDR3 is TGTGCCAGCAGTCCCCCAGGGGTGTCACGGGAAAAACTGTTTTTT. As protein: CASSPPGVSREKLFF.

This chain joins TRBV24-1 and TRBJ2-3; D is unresolved. This CDR3 spans 17 amino acids. V lost 4 bases, J lost 7 bases, and 23 bases lay in between. The germline gives CDR1 KGHDR, CDR2 SFDVKD. In DNA form, the CDR3 reads TGTGCCACCAGTGACTCAACTACCACCCTAGAGAAGAATACGCAGTATTTT. It is translated as CATSDSTTTLEKNTQYF.

In DNA, the CDR3 is TGTGCCAGCAGTCTCTTACTCCAGGGGGCGCGGACAGATACGCAGTATTTT. Translating it yields CASSLLLQGARTDTQYF. The chain employs TRBV27 and TRBJ2-3, with 8 bases matching TRBD1. The CDR3 spans 17 residues. Germline V CDR1 and CDR2: MNHEY, SMNVEV (reference sequence). Trimming cost V 5 bases and J 3 bases; bases outside gene matches: 13.

The rearrangement joins TRBV29-1 to TRBJ2-1, with 11 bases matching TRBD2. The CDR3 consists of 15 residues. The V gene's germline CDR1 is SQVTM and CDR2 ANQGSEA. J gave up 1 base and V 4 bases, and 3 bases lay outside the gene matches. The CDR3 spells CSVALAGGSYNEQFF. The CDR3 region has the DNA TGCAGCGTTGCCTTAGCGGGAGGGTCCTACAATGAGCAGTTCTTC.

The rearrangement links TRBV11-2 to TRBJ2-7; 9 nucleotides line up with TRBD2. The CDR3 consists of 14 residues. Germline assignment: CDR1 SGHAT and CDR2 FQNNGV. V dropped 6 bases and J dropped 1; count of bases not matched to a gene: 4. Written as DNA, the CDR3 is TGTGCCAGCAGACCCACTAGCGGGTCCTACGAGCAGTACTTC. This codes for CASRPTSGSYEQYF.

This chain joins TRBV7-8 and TRBJ1-2; TRBD1 is a possible D gene (5 bases). The CDR3 covers 12 residues. V gave up 4 bases and J gave up 8 bases, with 11 bases separating them. Germline CDR1 and CDR2: SGHVS and FQNEAQ. The CDR3 sequence: CASSSGEVGYTF. Written as DNA, the CDR3 is TGTGCCAGCAGCTCGGGGGAGGTGGGCTACACCTTC.